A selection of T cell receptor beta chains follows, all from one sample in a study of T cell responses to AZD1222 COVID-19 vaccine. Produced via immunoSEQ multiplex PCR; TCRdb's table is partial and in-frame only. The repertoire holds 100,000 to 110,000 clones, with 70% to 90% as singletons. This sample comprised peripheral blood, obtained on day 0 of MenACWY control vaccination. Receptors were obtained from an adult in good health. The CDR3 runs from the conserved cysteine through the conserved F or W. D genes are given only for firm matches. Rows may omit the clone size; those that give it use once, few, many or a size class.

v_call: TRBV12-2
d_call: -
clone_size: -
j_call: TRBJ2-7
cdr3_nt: TGTGCAAGTCGCTCCGCCAGTCAGCGGGGGGACTACGAGCAGTACTTC
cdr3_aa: CASRSASQRGDYEQYF

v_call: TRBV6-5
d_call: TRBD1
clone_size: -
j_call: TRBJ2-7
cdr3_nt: TGTGCCAGCAGTTACCAATGGGACAGAACCTACGAGCAGTACTTC
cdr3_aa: CASSYQWDRTYEQYF

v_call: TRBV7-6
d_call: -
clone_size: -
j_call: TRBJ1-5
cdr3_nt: TGTGCCAGCAGCTTAGGGGGTAAGAATAGCAATCAGCCCCAGCATTTT
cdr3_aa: CASSLGGKNSNQPQHF

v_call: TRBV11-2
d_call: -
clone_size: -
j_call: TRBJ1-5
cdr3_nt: TGTGCCAGCAGCTTGGAGGCCGGCAATCAGCCCCAGCATTTT
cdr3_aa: CASSLEAGNQPQHF

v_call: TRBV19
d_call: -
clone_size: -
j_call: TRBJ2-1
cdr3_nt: TGTGCCAGTAGTGACCGGGACACGGCACAGTTCTTC
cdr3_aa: CASSDRDTAQFF

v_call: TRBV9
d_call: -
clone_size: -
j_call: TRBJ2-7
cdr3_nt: TGTGCCAGCAGCGTTACCGCCGGAAATTACGAGCAGTACTTC
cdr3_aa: CASSVTAGNYEQYF

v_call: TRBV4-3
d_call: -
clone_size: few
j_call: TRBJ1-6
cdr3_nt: TGCGCCAGCAGCCAGTGGAGGGGCTCGGCCAATTCACCCCTCCACTTT
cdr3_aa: CASSQWRGSANSPLHF

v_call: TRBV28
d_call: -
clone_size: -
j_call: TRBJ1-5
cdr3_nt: TGTGCCAGCAGTTTTACAGTTGGTCGCCAGCATTTT
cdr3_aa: CASSFTVGRQHF

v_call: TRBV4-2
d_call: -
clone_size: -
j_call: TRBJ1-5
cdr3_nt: TGTGCCAGCAGCCAAACCCCCGGGGGCGGTCAGCCCCAGCATTTT
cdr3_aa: CASSQTPGGGQPQHF

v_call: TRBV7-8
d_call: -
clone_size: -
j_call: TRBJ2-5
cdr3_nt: TGTGCCAGCAGCTCCACACCCCTGGAGACCCAGTACTTC
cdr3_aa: CASSSTPLETQYF

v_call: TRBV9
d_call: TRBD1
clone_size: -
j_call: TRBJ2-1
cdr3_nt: TGTGCCAGCAGCCGACAGGGGGCATCCTACAATGAGCAGTTCTTC
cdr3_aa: CASSRQGASYNEQFF

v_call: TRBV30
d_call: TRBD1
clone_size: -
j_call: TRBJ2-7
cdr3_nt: TGTGCCTGGAGTGGACAGGGGTCCTACGAGCAGTACTTC
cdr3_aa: CAWSGQGSYEQYF

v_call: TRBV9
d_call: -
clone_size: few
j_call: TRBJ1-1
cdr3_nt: TGTGCCAGCAGCGCTTTGAAGGTGAACACTGAAGCTTTCTTT
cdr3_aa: CASSALKVNTEAFF

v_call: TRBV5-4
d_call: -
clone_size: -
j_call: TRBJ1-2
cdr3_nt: TGTGCCAGCAGCTTGGCGGCAGGAAGGACGAACTATGGCTACACCTTC
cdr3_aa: CASSLAAGRTNYGYTF

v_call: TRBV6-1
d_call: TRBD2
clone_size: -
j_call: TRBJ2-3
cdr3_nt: TGTGCCAGCAGTGGCGGCCGGACTAGCGGGGGGGCAGATACGCAGTATTTT
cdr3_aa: CASSGGRTSGGADTQYF

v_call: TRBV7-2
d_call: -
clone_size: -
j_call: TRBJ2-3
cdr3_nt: TGTGCCAGCAGCTTAGGCGGGTCAACCCCAGATACGCAGTATTTT
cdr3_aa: CASSLGGSTPDTQYF

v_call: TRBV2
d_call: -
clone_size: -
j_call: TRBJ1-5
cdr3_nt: TGTGCCAGCAGTGAAGACAGGGCCATGCATCAGCCCCAGCATTTT
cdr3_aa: CASSEDRAMHQPQHF

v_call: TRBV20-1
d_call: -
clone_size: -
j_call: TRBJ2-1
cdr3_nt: TGCAGTGCTAGTCCCCACAATGAGCAGTTCTTC
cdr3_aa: CSASPHNEQFF

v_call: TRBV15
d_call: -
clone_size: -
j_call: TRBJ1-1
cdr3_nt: TGTGCCACCAGCAGACTTCCGGGGAGGGAAGCTTTCTTT
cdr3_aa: CATSRLPGREAFF

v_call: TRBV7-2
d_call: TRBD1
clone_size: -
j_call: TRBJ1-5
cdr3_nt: TGTGCCAGCAGCTCGGCAGGGGGGAGCAATCAGCCCCAGCATTTT
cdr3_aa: CASSSAGGSNQPQHF

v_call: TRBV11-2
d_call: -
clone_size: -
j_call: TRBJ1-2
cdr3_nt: TGTGCCAGCAGCTACAACCTTCAGGGGAGGGGACTTAACTATGGCTACACCTTC
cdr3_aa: CASSYNLQGRGLNYGYTF

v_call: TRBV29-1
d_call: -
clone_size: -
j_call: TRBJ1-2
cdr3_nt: TGCAGCTACAAGGATCGGGGCCCTCTCGATGGCTACACCTTC
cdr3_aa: CSYKDRGPLDGYTF

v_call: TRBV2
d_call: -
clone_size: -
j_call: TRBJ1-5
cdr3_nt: TGTGCCAGCAGTGCAACAGGGCATAGCAATCAGCCCCAGCATTTT
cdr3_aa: CASSATGHSNQPQHF

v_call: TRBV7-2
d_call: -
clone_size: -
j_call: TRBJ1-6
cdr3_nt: TGTGCCAGCAGCTCCGCAGGGAGCTCACCCCTCCACTTT
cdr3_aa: CASSSAGSSPLHF

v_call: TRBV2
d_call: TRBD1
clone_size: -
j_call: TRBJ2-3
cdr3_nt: TGTGCCAGCAGCCCAACGACAGGGGGGGGCACAGATACGCAGTATTTT
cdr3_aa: CASSPTTGGGTDTQYF

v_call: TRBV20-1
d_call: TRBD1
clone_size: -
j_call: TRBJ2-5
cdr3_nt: TGCAGTGCTAGTGGGACAGGGGCCTTAGGGGCCCAGTACTTC
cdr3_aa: CSASGTGALGAQYF

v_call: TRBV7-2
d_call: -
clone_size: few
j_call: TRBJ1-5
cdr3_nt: TGTGCCAGCAGCTTAGCTGGGGGCGCAGGTCAGCCCCAGCATTTT
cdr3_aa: CASSLAGGAGQPQHF

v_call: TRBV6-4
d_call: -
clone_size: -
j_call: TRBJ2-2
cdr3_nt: TGTGCCAGCAGAATGGGACAGAACACCGGGGAGCTGTTTTTT
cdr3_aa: CASRMGQNTGELFF

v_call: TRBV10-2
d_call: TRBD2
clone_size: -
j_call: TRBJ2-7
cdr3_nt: TGCGCCAGCAGTGACGGACTAGCGGGAGGGCCCTACGAGCAGTACTTC
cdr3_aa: CASSDGLAGGPYEQYF

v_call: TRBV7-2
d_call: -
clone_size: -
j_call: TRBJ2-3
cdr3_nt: TGTGCCAGCAGCACGGCGGGTAGCGGCACAGATACGCAGTATTTT
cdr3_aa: CASSTAGSGTDTQYF

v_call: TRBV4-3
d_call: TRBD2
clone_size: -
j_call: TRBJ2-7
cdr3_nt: TGCGCCAGCAGCCTGACTAGCGGGAGCTCCTACGAGCAGTACTTC
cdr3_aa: CASSLTSGSSYEQYF

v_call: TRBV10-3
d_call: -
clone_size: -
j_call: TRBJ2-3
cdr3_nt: TGTGCCATCAGTGCCGAAGGGGCCTCCGGCACAGATACGCAGTATTTT
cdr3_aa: CAISAEGASGTDTQYF

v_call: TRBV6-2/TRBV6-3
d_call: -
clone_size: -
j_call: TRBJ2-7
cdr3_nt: TGTGCCAGCAGTTACGAGACTAGGGAAACCTACGAGCAGTACTTC
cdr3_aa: CASSYETRETYEQYF

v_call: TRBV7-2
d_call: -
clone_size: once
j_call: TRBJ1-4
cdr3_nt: TGTGCCAGCAGCTTAGGGGGTATCACTAATGAAAAACTGTTTTTT
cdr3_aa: CASSLGGITNEKLFF

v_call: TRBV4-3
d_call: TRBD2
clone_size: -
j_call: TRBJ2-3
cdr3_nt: TGCGCCAGCAGCCAAGCAACTAGCGGGGAAGACACAGATACGCAGTATTTT
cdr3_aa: CASSQATSGEDTDTQYF

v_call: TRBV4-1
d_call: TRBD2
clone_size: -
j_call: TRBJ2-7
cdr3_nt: TGCGCCAGCAGCCAAGACCAGTACACTAGCGGGAGCACCTACGAGCAGTACTTC
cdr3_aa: CASSQDQYTSGSTYEQYF

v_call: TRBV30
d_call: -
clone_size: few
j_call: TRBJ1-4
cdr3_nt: TGTGCCTGGAGTGTATGGGGGGCGCCTAATGAAAAACTGTTTTTT
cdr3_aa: CAWSVWGAPNEKLFF

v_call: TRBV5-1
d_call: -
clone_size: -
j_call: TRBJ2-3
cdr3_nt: TGCGCCAGCAGCTTCTCCCGGGGCGTTCGCACAGATACGCAGTATTTT
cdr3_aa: CASSFSRGVRTDTQYF

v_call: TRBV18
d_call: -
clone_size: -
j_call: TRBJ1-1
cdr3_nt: TGTGCCAGCTCACCACCTTCCAGGGGAGGTTTCACTGAAGCTTTCTTT
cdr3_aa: CASSPPSRGGFTEAFF

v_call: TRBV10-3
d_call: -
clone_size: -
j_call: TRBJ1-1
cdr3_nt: TGTGCCATAGGGACGTCGAACACTGAAGCTTTCTTT
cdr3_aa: CAIGTSNTEAFF

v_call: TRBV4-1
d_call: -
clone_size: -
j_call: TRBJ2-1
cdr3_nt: TGCGCCAGCAGCCCCCCCGGCGATGAGCAGTTCTTC
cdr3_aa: CASSPPGDEQFF

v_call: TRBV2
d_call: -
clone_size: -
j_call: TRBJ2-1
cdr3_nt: TGTGCCAGCAGTGAGGGTTCCAACCCCTTCTACAATGAGCAGTTCTTC
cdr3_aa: CASSEGSNPFYNEQFF

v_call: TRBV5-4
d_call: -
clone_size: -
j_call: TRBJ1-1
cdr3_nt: TGTGCCAGCCGCGGTTTGAACACTGAAGCTTTCTTT
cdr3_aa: CASRGLNTEAFF

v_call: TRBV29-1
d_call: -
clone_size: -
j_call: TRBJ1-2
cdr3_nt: TGCAGCGTTGGGGCAGGAAACTATGGCTACACCTTC
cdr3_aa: CSVGAGNYGYTF

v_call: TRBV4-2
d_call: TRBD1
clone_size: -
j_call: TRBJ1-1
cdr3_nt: TGTGCCAGCAGCCGGACAGGGAGTACTGAAGCTTTCTTT
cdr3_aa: CASSRTGSTEAFF

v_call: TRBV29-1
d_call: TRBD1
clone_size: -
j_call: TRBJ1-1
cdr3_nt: TGCAGCATGTCACAGGGGAGGACTGAAGCTTTCTTT
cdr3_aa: CSMSQGRTEAFF

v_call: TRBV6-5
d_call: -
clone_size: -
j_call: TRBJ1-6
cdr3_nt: TGTGCCAGCAGTTACTCGGGGACTCGGGATTCACCCCTCCACTTT
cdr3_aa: CASSYSGTRDSPLHF

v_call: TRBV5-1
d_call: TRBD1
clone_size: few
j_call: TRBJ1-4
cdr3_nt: TGCGCCAGCAGCCCCCGACAGGGGTGGGAAAAACTGTTTTTT
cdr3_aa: CASSPRQGWEKLFF

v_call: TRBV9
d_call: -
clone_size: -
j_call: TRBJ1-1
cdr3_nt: TGTGCCAGCAGCGAGGGTTCCGCGGGGACTGAAGCTTTCTTT
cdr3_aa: CASSEGSAGTEAFF

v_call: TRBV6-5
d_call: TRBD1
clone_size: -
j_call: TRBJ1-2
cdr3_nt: TGTGCCAGCATACGGACAGGGATCGGCTATGGCTACACCTTC
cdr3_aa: CASIRTGIGYGYTF

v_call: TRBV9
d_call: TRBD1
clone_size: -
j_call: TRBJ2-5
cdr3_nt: TGTGCCAGCAGCGAACGGACAGGGGGAGAGGAGACCCAGTACTTC
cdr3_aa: CASSERTGGEETQYF

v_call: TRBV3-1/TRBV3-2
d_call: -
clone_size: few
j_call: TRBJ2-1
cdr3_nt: TGTGCCAGCAGCCAATACGGGAATGAGCAGTTCTTC
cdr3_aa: CASSQYGNEQFF